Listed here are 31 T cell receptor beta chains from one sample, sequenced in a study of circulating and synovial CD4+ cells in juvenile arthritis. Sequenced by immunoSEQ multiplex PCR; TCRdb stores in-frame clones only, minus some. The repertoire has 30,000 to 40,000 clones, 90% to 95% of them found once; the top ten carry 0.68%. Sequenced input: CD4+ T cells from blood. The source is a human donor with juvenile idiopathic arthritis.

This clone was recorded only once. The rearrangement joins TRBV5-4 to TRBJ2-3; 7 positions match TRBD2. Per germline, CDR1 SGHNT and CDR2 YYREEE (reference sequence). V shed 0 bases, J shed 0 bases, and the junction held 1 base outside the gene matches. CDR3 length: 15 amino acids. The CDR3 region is CASSLGGGSTDTQYF. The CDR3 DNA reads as TGTGCCAGCAGCTTGGGGGGGGGAAGCACAGATACGCAGTATTTT.

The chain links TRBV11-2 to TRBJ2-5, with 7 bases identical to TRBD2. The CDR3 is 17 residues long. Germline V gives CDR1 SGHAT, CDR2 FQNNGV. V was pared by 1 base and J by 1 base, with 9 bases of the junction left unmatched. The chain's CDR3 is CASSLGRLADLQETQYF. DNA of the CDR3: TGTGCCAGCAGCTTAGGACGGCTAGCGGACCTCCAAGAGACCCAGTACTTC.

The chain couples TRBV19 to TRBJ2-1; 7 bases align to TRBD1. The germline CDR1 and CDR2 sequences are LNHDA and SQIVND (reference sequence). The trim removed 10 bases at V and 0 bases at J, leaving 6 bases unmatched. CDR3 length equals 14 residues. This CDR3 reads CATHRGDSYNEQFF. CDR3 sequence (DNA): TGTGCCACCCACAGGGGCGACTCCTACAATGAGCAGTTCTTC.

DNA of the CDR3: TGTGCCAGCAGTGACAGCTCTGGGGCCAACGTCCTGACTTTC. This encodes CASSDSSGANVLTF. The V call is TRBV25-1, the J call TRBJ2-6, with D hard to call. The CDR3 is 14 residues long. Trimming took off 3 bases at V and 0 bases at J, with 3 bases between the two ends. Germline values: CDR1 MGHDK, CDR2 SYGVNS.

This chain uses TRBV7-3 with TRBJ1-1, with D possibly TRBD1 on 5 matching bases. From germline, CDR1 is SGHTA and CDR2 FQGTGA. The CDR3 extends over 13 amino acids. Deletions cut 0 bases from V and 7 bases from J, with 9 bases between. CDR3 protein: CASSLTPQGEAFF. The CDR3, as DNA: TGTGCCAGCAGCTTAACCCCCCAGGGTGAAGCTTTCTTT.

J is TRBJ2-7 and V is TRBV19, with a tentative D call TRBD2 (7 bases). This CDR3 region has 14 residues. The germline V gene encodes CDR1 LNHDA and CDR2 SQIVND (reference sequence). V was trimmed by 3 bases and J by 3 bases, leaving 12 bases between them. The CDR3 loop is CASSIRGADYEQYF. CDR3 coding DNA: TGTGCCAGTAGTATCCGGGGGGCTGACTACGAGCAGTACTTC. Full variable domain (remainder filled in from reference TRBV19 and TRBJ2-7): DGGITQSPKYLFRKEGQNVTLSCEQNLNHDAMYWYRQDPGQGLRLIYYSQIVNDFQKGDIAEGYSVSREKKESFPLTVTSAQKNPTAFYLCASSIRGADYEQYFGPGTRLTVT.

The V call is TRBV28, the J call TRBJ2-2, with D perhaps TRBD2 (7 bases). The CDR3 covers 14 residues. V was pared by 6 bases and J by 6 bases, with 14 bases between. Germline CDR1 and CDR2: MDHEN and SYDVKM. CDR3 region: CASRRGRAAGELFF. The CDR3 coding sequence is TGTGCCAGCAGAAGGGGGAGGGCCGCCGGGGAGCTGTTTTTT. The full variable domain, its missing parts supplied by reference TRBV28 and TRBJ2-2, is DVKVTQSSRYLVKRTGEKVFLECVQDMDHENMFWYRQDPGLGLRLIYFSYDVKMKEKGDIPEGYSVSREKKERFSLILESASTNQTSMYLCASRRGRAAGELFFGEGSRLTVL.

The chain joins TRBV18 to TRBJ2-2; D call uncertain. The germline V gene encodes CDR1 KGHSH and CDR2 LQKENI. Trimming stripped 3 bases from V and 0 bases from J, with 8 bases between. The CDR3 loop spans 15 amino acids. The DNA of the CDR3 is TGTGCCAGCTCACCGGTACAGTCGAACACCGGGGAGCTGTTTTTT. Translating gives CASSPVQSNTGELFF.

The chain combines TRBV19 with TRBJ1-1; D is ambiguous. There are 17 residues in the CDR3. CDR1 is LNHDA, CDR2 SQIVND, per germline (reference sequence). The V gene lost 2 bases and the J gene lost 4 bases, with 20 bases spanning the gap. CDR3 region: CASSIIWSDYTITEAFF. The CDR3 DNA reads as TGTGCCAGTAGTATAATTTGGTCAGATTATACTATCACTGAAGCTTTCTTT.

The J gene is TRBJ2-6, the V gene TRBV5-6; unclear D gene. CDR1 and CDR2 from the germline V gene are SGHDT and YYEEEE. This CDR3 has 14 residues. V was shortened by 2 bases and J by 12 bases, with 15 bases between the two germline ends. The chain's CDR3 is CASSFSSGFGVLTF. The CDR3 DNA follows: TGTGCCAGCAGCTTTTCCTCGGGTTTTGGCGTCCTGACTTTC.

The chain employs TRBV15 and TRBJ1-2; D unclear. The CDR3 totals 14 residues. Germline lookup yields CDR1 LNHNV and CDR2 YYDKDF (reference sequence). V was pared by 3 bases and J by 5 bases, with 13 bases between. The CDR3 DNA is TGTGCCACCAGCAGTTCGACCCGAGGGTATGGCTACACCTTC. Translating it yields CATSSSTRGYGYTF.

CDR3 coding DNA: TGCGCCAGTAGAGACAGGGGACGGAACACTGAAGCTTTCTTT. It is translated as CASRDRGRNTEAFF. The chain carries TRBV10-2 and TRBJ1-1; 8 bases fit TRBD1. Looked up from germline, CDR1 is WSHSY and CDR2 is SAAADI. Unmatched junction bases numbered 7, after V lost 9 bases and J lost 1 base. The CDR3 length is 14 residues.

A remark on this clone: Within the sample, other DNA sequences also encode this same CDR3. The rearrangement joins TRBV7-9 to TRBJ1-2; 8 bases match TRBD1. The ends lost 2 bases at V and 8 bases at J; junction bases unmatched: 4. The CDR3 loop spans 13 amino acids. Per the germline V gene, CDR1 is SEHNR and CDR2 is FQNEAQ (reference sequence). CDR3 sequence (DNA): TGTGCCAGCAGCTTAATACAGGGGGAAGGCTACACCTTC. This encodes CASSLIQGEGYTF. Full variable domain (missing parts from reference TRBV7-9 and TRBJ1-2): DTGVSQNPRHKITKRGQNVTFRCDPISEHNRLYWYRQTLGQGPEFLTYFQNEAQLEKSRLLSDRFSAERPKGSFSTLEIQRTEQGDSAMYLCASSLIQGEGYTFGSGTRLTVV.

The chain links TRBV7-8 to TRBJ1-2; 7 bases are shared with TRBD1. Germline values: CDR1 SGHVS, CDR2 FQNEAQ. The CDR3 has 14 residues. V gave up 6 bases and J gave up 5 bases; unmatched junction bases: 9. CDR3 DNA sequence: TGTGCCAGCAGTCGAGTACAGGGGAGTTATGGCTACACCTTC. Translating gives CASSRVQGSYGYTF.

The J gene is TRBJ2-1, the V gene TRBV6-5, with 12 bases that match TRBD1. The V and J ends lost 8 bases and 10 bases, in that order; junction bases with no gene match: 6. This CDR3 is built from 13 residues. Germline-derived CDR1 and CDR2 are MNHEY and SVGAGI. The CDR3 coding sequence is TGTGCCAGCGGGGACAGGGGGCGAAGGGAGCAGTTCTTC. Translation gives CASGDRGRREQFF.

As DNA, the CDR3 is TGTGCCAGCAGCTTAGCGCCAGACAGCTACGAGCAGTACTTC. Translation: CASSLAPDSYEQYF. V gene TRBV7-2 combines with J gene TRBJ2-7, with D possibly being TRBD1 (5 bases). The germline gives CDR1 SGHTA, CDR2 FQGNSA. The CDR3 is made up of 14 amino acids. V dropped 0 bases and J dropped 3 bases, with 9 bases sitting between them. Full variable domain (remainder filled in from reference TRBV7-2 and TRBJ2-7): GAGVSQSPSNKVTEKGKDVELRCDPISGHTALYWYRQSLGQGLEFLIYFQGNSAPDKSGLPSDRFSAERTGGSVSTLTIQRTQQEDSAVYLCASSLAPDSYEQYFGPGTRLTVT.

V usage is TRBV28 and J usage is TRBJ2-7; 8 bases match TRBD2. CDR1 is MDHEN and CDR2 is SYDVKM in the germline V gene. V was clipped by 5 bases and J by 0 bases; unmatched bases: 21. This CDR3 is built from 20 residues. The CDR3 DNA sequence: TGTGCCAGCAGTCCGAATTGGGATCGGGGGGGGCCTTTTCGCTCCTACGAGCAGTACTTC. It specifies CASSPNWDRGGPFRSYEQYF.

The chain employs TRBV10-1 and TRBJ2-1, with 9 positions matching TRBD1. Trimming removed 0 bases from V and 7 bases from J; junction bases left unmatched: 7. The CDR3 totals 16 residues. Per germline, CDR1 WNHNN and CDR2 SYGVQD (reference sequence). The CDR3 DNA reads TGCGCCAGCAGTGAGTCGTACAGGGGGCGCATGAATGAGCAGTTCTTC. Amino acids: CASSESYRGRMNEQFF.

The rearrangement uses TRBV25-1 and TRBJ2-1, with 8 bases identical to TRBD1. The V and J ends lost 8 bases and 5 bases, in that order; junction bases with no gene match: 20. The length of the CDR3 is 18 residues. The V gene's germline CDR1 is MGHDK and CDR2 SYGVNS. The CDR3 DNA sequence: TGTGCCAGCCCCGGAGGGCAGGGGGCGAGGCGAGTCCACAATGAGCAGTTCTTC. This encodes CASPGGQGARRVHNEQFF.

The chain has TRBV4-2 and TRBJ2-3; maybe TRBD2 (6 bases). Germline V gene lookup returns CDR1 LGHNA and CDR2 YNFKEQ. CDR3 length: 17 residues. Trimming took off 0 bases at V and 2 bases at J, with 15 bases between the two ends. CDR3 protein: CASSQEGTGDSTDTQYF. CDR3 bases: TGTGCCAGCAGCCAAGAGGGCACGGGGGATTCCACAGATACGCAGTATTTT.

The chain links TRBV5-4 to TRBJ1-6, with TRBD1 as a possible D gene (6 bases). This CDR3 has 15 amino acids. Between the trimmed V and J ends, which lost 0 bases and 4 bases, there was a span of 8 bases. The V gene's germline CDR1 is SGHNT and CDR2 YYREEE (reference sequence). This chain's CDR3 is CASSLGQDYNSPLHF. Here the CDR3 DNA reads TGTGCCAGCAGCTTGGGACAGGATTATAATTCACCCCTCCACTTT.

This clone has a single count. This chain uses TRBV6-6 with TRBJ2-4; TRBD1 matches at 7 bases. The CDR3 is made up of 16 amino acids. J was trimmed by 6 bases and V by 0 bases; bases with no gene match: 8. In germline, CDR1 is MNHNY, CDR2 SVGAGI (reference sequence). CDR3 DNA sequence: TGTGCCAGCAGTTACTCGTACCGGGGACAGAGAAACATTCAGTACTTC. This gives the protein CASSYSYRGQRNIQYF.

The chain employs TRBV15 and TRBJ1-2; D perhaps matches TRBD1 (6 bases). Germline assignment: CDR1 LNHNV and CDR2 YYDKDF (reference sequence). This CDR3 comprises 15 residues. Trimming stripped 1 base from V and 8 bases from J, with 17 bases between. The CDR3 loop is CATSRARGQGIGYTF. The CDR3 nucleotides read TGTGCCACCAGCAGAGCGAGGGGCCAGGGGATCGGCTACACCTTC.

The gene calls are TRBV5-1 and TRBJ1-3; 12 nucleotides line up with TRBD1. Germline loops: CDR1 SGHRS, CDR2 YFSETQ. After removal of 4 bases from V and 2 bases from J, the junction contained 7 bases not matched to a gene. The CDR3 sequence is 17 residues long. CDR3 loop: CASSAGQGARTGNTIYF. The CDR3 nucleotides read TGCGCCAGCAGCGCGGGACAGGGGGCGAGGACTGGAAACACCATATATTTT.

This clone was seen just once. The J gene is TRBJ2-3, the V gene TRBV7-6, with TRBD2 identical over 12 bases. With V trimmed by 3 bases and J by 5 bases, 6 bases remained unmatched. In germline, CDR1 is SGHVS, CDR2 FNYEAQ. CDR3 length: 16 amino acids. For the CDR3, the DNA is TGTGCCAGCAGCTTTTGGACTAGCGGGGCCGGAGATACGCAGTATTTT. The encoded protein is CASSFWTSGAGDTQYF. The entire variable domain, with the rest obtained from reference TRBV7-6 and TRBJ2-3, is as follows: GAGVSQSPRYKVTKRGQDVALRCDPISGHVSLYWYRQALGQGPEFLTYFNYEAQQDKSGLPNDRFSAERPEGSISTLTIQRTEQRDSAMYRCASSFWTSGAGDTQYFGPGTRLTVL.

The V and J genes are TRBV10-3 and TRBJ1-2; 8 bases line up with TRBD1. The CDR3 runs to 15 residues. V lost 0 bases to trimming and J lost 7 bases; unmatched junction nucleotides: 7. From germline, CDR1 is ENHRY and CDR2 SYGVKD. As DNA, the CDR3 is TGTGCCATCAGTGAGTCCTTTGGGACAGGTCGTGGCTACACCTTC. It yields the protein CAISESFGTGRGYTF.

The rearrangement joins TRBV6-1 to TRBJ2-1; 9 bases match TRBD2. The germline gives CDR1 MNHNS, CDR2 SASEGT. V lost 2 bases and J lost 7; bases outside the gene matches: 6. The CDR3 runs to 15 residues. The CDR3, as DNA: TGTGCCAGCAGTGAACAGAGCGGGAGGTTGAATGAGCAGTTCTTC. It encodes CASSEQSGRLNEQFF.

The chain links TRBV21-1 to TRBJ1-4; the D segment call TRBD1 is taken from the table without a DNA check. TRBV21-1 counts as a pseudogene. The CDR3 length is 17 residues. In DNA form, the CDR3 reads TGTGCCAGCAGCAAGGGGACATTGCGCTCCCACTATGAAAAACTGTTTTTT. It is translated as CASSKGTLRSHYEKLFF.

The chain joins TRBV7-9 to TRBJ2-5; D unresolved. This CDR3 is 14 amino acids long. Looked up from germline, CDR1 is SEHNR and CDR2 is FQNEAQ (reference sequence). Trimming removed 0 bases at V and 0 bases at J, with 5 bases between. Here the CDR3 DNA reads TGTGCCAGCAGCTTAGCGGAGTACCAAGAGACCCAGTACTTC. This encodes CASSLAEYQETQYF.

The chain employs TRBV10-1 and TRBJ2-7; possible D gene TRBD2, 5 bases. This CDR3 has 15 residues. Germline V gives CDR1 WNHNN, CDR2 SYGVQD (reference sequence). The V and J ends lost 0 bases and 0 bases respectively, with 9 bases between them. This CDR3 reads CASSESRGSSYEQYF. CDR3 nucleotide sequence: TGCGCCAGCAGTGAGTCCCGAGGGAGCTCCTACGAGCAGTACTTC.

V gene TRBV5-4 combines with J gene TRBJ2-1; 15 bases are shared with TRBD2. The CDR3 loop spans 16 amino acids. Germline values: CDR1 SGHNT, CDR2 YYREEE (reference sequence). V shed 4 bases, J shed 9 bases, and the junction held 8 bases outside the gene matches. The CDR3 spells CASSRTSGGAVSEQFF. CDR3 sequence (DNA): TGTGCCAGCAGCAGGACTAGCGGGGGGGCAGTCAGTGAGCAGTTCTTC.